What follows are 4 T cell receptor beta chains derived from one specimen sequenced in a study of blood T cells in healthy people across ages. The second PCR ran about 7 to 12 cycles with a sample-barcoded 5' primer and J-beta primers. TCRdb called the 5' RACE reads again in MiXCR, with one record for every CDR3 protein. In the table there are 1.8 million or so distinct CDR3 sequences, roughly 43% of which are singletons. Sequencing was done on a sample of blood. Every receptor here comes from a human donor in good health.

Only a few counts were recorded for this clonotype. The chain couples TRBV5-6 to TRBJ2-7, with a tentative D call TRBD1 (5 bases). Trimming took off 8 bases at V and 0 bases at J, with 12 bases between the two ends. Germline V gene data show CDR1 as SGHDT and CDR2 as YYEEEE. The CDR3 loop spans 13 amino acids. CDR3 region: CASQAGISYEQYF. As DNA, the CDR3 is TGTGCCAGTCAAGCAGGGATCTCCTACGAGCAGTACTTC. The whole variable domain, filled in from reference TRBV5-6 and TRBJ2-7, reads DAGVTQSPTHLIKTRGQQVTLRCSPKSGHDTVSWYQQALGQGPQFIFQYYEEEERQRGNFPDRFSGHQFPNYSSELNVNALLLGDSALYLCASQAGISYEQYFGPGTRLTVT.

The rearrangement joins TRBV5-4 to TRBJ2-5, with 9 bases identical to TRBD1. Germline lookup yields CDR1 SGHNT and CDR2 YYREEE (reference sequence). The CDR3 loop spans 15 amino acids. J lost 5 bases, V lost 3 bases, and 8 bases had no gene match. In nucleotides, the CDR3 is TGTGCCAGCAGCTACCGGGACAGGGCCGGGGAGACCCAGTACTTC. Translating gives CASSYRDRAGETQYF.

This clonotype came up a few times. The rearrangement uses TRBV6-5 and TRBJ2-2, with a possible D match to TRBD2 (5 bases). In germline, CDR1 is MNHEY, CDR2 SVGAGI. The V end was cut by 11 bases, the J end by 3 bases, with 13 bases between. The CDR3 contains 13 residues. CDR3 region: CAAGFRDTGELFF. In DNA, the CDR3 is TGTGCCGCGGGTTTTAGAGACACCGGGGAGCTGTTTTTT.

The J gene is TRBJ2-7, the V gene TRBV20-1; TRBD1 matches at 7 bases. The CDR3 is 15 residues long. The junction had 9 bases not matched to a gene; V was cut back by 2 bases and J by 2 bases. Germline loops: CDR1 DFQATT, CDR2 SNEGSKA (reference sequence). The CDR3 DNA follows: TGCAGTGCTAGATCAACCGGGACAGTTACCTACGAGCAGTACTTC. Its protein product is CSARSTGTVTYEQYF.